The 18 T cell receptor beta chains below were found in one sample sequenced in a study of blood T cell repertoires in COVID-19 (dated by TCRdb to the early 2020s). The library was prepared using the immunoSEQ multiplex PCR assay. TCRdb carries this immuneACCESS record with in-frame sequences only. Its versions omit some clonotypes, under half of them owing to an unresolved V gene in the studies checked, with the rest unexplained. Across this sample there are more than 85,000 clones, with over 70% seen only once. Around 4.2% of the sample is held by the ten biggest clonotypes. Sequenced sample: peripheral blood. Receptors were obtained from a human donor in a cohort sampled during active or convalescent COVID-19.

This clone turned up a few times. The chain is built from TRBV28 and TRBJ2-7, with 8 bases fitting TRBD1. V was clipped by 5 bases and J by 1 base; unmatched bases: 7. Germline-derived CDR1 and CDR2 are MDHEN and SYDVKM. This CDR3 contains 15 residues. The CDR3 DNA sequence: TGTGCCAGCAGTCTGCTGAGACAGGGGTCCTACGAGCAGTACTTC. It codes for CASSLLRQGSYEQYF.

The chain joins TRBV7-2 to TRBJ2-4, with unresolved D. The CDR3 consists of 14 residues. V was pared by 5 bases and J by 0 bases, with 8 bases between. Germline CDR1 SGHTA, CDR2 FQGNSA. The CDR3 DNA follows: TGTGCCAGCAGCGCACAGCTAGCCAAAAACATTCAGTACTTC. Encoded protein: CASSAQLAKNIQYF.

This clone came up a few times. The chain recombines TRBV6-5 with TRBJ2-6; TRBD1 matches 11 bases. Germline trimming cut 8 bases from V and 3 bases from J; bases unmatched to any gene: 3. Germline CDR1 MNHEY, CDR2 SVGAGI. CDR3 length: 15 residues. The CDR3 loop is CASRTGGSGANVLTF. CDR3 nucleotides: TGTGCCAGCCGGACAGGGGGCAGTGGGGCCAACGTCCTGACTTTC.

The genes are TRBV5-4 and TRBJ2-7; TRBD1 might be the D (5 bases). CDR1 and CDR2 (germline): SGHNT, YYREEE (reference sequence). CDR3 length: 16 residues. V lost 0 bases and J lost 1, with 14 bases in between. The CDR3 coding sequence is TGTGCCAGCAGCTTGGGGGGTGGGGCGAAATCCTACGAGCAGTACTTC. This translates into CASSLGGGAKSYEQYF.

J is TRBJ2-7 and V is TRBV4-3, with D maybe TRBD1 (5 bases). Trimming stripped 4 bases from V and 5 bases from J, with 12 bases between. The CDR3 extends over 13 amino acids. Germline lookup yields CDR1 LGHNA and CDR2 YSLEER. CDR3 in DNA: TGCGCCAGCAGCCCCCGACAGTCCGACGAGCAGTACTTC. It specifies CASSPRQSDEQYF.

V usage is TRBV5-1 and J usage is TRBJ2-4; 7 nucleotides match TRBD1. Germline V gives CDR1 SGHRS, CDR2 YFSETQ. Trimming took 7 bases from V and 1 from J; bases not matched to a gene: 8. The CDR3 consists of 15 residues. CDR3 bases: TGCGCCAGCCGTCCACAGGGGACGGCCAAAAACATTCAGTACTTC. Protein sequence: CASRPQGTAKNIQYF.

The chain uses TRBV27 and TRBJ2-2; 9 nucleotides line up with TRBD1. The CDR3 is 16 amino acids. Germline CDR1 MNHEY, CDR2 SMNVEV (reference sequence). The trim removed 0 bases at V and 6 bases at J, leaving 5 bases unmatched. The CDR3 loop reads CASSLSPRQGAGELFF. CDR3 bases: TGTGCCAGCAGTTTATCGCCCAGACAGGGGGCCGGGGAGCTGTTTTTT.

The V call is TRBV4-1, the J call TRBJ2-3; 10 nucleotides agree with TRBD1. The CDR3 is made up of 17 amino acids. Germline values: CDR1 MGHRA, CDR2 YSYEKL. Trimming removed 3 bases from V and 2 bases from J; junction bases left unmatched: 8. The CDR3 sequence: CASSQAGTGAFTDTQYF. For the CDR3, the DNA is TGCGCCAGCAGCCAGGCCGGGACAGGGGCCTTCACAGATACGCAGTATTTT.

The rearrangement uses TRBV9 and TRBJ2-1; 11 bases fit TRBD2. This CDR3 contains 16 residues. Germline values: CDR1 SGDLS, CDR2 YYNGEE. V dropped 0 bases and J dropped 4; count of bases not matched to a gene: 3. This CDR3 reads CASSVEGLAGYNEQFF. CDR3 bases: TGTGCCAGCAGCGTAGAAGGACTAGCGGGTTACAATGAGCAGTTCTTC.

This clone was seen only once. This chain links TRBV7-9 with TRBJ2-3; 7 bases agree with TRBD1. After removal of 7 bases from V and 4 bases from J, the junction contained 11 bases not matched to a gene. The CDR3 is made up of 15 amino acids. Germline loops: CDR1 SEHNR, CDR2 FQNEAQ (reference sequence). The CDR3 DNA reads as TGTGCCAGCATCACAGACAGGGCATTGGCAGATACGCAGTATTTT. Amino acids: CASITDRALADTQYF.

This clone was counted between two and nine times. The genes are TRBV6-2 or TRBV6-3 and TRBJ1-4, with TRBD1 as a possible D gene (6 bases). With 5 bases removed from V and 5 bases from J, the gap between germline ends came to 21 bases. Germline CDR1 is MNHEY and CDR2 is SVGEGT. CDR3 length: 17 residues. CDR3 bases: TGTGCCAGCAGTCAAATACCGCTCCAGGGGCTCAATGAAAAACTGTTTTTT. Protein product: CASSQIPLQGLNEKLFF.

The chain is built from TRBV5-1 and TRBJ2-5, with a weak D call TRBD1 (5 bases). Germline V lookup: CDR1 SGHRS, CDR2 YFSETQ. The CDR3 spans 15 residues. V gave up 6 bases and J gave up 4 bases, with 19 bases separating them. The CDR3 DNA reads TGCGCCAGCACAAGAGGCGTCAGGGAAACAGAGACCCAGTACTTC. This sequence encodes CASTRGVRETETQYF.

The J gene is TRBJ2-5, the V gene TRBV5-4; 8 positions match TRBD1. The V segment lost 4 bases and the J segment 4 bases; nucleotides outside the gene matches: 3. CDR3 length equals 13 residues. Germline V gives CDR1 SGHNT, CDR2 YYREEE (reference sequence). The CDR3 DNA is TGTGCCAGCAGCGCTGACAGGGGAGAGACCCAGTACTTC. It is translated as CASSADRGETQYF.

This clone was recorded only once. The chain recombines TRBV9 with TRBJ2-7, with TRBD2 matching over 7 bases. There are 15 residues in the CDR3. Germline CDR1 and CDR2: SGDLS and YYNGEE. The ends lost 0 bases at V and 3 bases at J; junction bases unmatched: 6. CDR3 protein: CASSVGLAANYEQYF. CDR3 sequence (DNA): TGTGCCAGCAGCGTAGGGCTAGCGGCTAACTACGAGCAGTACTTC.

The CDR3 reads CASSLSRTSGRAKETQYF. CDR3 nucleotides: TGCGCCAGCAGCTTGTCCCGGACTAGCGGGAGGGCGAAAGAGACCCAGTACTTC. J is TRBJ2-5 and V is TRBV5-1, with 15 positions matching TRBD2. Germline trimming cut 1 base from V and 3 bases from J; bases unmatched to any gene: 7. This CDR3 has 18 amino acids. Germline CDR1 is SGHRS and CDR2 is YFSETQ. The full variable domain, rest sourced from reference TRBV5-1 and TRBJ2-5, is KAGVTQTPRYLIKTRGQQVTLSCSPISGHRSVSWYQQTPGQGLQFLFEYFSETQRNKGNFPGRFSGRQFSNSRSEMNVSTLELGDSALYLCASSLSRTSGRAKETQYFGPGTRLLVL.

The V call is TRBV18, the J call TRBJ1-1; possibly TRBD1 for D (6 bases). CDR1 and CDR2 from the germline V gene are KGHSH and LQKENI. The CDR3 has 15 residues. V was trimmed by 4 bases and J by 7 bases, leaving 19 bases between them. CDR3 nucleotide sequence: TGTGCCAGCTCACGGGATCCTGGACAGCGGGATGAAGCTTTCTTT. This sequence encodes CASSRDPGQRDEAFF.

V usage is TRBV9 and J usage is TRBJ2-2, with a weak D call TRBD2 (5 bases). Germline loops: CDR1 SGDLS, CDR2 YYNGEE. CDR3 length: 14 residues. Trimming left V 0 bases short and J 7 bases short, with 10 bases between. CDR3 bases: TGTGCCAGCAGCGTAGTGGGAGATGGCGGGGAGCTGTTTTTT. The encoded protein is CASSVVGDGGELFF.

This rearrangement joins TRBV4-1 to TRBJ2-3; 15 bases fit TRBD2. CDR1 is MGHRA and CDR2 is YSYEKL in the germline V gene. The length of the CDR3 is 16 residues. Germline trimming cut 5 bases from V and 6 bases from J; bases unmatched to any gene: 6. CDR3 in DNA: TGCGCCAGCAGCTCCGGACTAGCGGGAGGGGAGGATACGCAGTATTTT. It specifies CASSSGLAGGEDTQYF.